Listed here is a single T cell receptor beta chain. Its antigen remains unknown. The same CDR3 is also encoded by other DNA sequences in this sample. These data originate in a study of cytomegalovirus exposure and HLA in healthy donors. The germline V gene has CDR1 SEHNR and CDR2 FQNEAQ (reference sequence). V was pared by 4 bases and J by 4 bases, with 10 bases between. CDR3 size: 13 residues. Notes on the study in general: The availability of immune exposure information extended only to CMV serostatus.

The PCR made use of 60 Vbeta and 13 Jbeta primers. Sequencing used immunoSEQ multiplex PCR; TCRdb keeps in-frame clones, though not all of them. The profile shows 100,000 to 120,000 clones, 70% to 85% of them singletons. The chain joins TRBV7-9 to TRBJ1-2; tentatively, D is TRBD1 (5 bases). This receptor was identified in a young woman in good health and CMV-seronegative. Sample: PBMCs. In DNA, the CDR3 is TGTGCCAGCAGCTCCGCGGGGGGCTATGGCTACACCTTC. It specifies CASSSAGGYGYTF.